The next 11 T cell receptor beta chains were all read from a single sample in a study of cytotoxic CD8 clonotypes in ibrutinib-treated CLL (dated by TCRdb to 2020 to 2023). The receptor library was made with the immunoSEQ multiplex PCR assay. Here the immuneACCESS table is served through TCRdb, limited to in-frame sequences with V and J called. Missing clones are a known gap in these copies; in checked studies unresolved V genes cover under half, and the rest lacks a known reason. Within this sample are some 160,000 clones, with roughly 80% of them counted one time only. The leading ten clones occupy roughly 2% of the sample. In the paper's terms, the time point label means: 12 months on ibrutinib. The material sequenced was PBMCs, taken after 12 months of ibrutinib treatment. The origin of the receptors is a human donor with chronic lymphocytic leukemia.

The J gene is TRBJ2-5, the V gene TRBV5-1; a weak D match, TRBD1 (6 bases). The CDR3 loop spans 13 amino acids. V gave up 5 bases and J gave up 0 bases, with 8 bases separating them. Germline assignment: CDR1 SGHRS and CDR2 YFSETQ. The CDR3 here is CASRQGNQETQYF. The CDR3 DNA sequence: TGCGCCAGCAGACAGGGTAACCAAGAGACCCAGTACTTC.

This chain connects TRBV5-5 to TRBJ2-1; the D gene is possibly TRBD2 (6 bases). Germline CDR1 reads SGHKS; CDR2 reads YYEKEE (reference sequence). V lost 4 bases and J 2 bases, leaving 13 bases between the germline ends. This CDR3 is 15 amino acids long. The CDR3 is CASSVASEPYNEQFF. The CDR3 DNA sequence: TGTGCCAGCAGCGTAGCTAGCGAGCCCTACAATGAGCAGTTCTTC.

The table lists this clone with a count of one. The chain joins TRBV28 to TRBJ2-5, with TRBD1 as a possible D gene (6 bases). V was shortened by 5 bases and J by 4 bases, with 20 bases between the two germline ends. This CDR3 region has 16 residues. Germline V gene sequence: CDR1 MDHEN, CDR2 SYDVKM. The CDR3: CASSASPGTFGETQYF. The CDR3 DNA reads as TGTGCCAGCAGTGCCAGCCCCGGGACATTTGGAGAGACCCAGTACTTC.

The chain recombines TRBV5-1 with TRBJ2-7, with 9 nucleotides matching TRBD1. Germline V gene lookup returns CDR1 SGHRS and CDR2 YFSETQ. The CDR3 loop spans 17 amino acids. After removal of 3 bases from V and 9 bases from J, the junction contained 19 bases not matched to a gene. CDR3 nucleotides: TGCGCCAGCAGCTCTCCTGCGGCCGGGACAGGGCCCGTGGGGCAGTACTTC. It encodes CASSSPAAGTGPVGQYF. The complete variable domain, with remaining parts taken from reference TRBV5-1 and TRBJ2-7, reads KAGVTQTPRYLIKTRGQQVTLSCSPISGHRSVSWYQQTPGQGLQFLFEYFSETQRNKGNFPGRFSGRQFSNSRSEMNVSTLELGDSALYLCASSSPAAGTGPVGQYFGPGTRLTVT.

V gene TRBV7-2 combines with J gene TRBJ2-3, with 14 nucleotides matching TRBD2. Germline lookup yields CDR1 SGHTA and CDR2 FQGNSA. This CDR3 comprises 18 residues. V shed 5 bases, J shed 0 bases, and the junction held 7 bases outside the gene matches. The CDR3 nucleotides are TGTGCCAGCAGCGCGACTAGCGGGGGGGGTCCTAGCACAGATACGCAGTATTTT. It is translated as CASSATSGGGPSTDTQYF.

The rearrangement links TRBV29-1 to TRBJ2-7; possible D gene TRBD1, 5 bases. CDR1 is SQVTM and CDR2 is ANQGSEA in the germline V gene. Trimming left V 5 bases short and J 5 bases short, with 13 bases between. The CDR3 has 12 amino acids. The CDR3 here is CSVNRGPNEQYF. CDR3 in DNA: TGCAGCGTTAATAGGGGTCCGAACGAGCAGTACTTC.

The chain employs TRBV19 and TRBJ2-1; 10 bases are a match to TRBD2. The CDR3 length is 15 residues. Per the germline V gene, CDR1 is LNHDA and CDR2 is SQIVND (reference sequence). Trimming took 9 bases from V and 3 from J; bases not matched to a gene: 8. The CDR3 nucleotides read TGTGCCAGCCGAAGGGGACTAGCGTTCTACAATGAGCAGTTCTTC. Translated: CASRRGLAFYNEQFF.

The chain uses TRBV7-2 and TRBJ1-2; weak D call: TRBD1 (5 bases). Per germline, CDR1 SGHTA and CDR2 FQGNSA. The ends were cut back, 2 bases at V and 4 bases at J, with 11 bases in the middle. CDR3 length: 14 residues. For the CDR3, the DNA is TGTGCCAGCAGCTTATATGACAGTCCCTATGGCTACACCTTC. Translation: CASSLYDSPYGYTF.

This sequence joins TRBV4-1 and TRBJ2-7; 7 nucleotides line up with TRBD1. The germline gives CDR1 MGHRA, CDR2 YSYEKL. The J segment lost 3 bases and the V segment lost 2 bases, leaving 7 bases of the junction unmatched. The CDR3 loop spans 15 amino acids. The CDR3 DNA reads as TGCGCCAGCAGCCAATCGACAGGGTTCAACTACGAGCAGTACTTC. Encoded protein: CASSQSTGFNYEQYF.

This clone was picked up a small number of times. The rearrangement links TRBV4-3 to TRBJ2-3; D unclear. The V gene lost 3 bases and the J gene lost 2 bases, with 12 bases spanning the gap. This CDR3 region has 15 residues. Germline V gene data show CDR1 as LGHNA and CDR2 as YSLEER. DNA for the CDR3: TGCGCCAGCAGCCAGCAAGGATACTACACAGATACGCAGTATTTT. Protein product: CASSQQGYYTDTQYF.

This sequence joins TRBV6-5 and TRBJ2-4; 8 bases are a match to TRBD1. With V trimmed by 6 bases and J by 8 bases, 12 bases remained unmatched. The CDR3 consists of 15 residues. Germline V gene sequence: CDR1 MNHEY, CDR2 SVGAGI. The CDR3 loop is CASSQDRVGGDIQYF. The CDR3 nucleotides read TGTGCCAGCAGCCAGGACAGGGTTGGGGGAGACATTCAGTACTTC.